These 28 T cell receptor beta chains were all obtained from the same sample, sequenced in a study of T cell responses to AZD1222 COVID-19 vaccine. The assay was immunoSEQ multiplex PCR, and TCRdb's table has in-frame clones only and misses some. Of 100,000 to 130,000 clones in the sample, 85% to 90% were seen once. This specimen consisted of peripheral blood, obtained on day 0 of AZD1222 vaccination. The receptors come from an adult in good health.

The chain joins TRBV6-5 to TRBJ2-2, with D perhaps matching TRBD1 (5 bases). The V gene's germline CDR1 is MNHEY and CDR2 SVGAGI. V gave up 7 bases and J gave up 6 bases, with 15 bases separating them. The CDR3 spans 14 residues. In DNA form, the CDR3 reads TGTGCCAGCACCCCGCCAGGGTACTCCGGGGAGCTGTTTTTT. Translating it yields CASTPPGYSGELFF.

This clone showed up just a few times. The V and J genes are TRBV12-3 or TRBV12-4 and TRBJ1-2, with D possibly matching TRBD1 (6 bases). CDR3 length: 13 residues. V dropped 2 bases and J dropped 8 bases, with 12 bases sitting between them. Here the CDR3 DNA reads TGTGCCAGCAGTTTACAGGGGTCCAAGGGCTACACCTTC. Translation gives CASSLQGSKGYTF.

This clone was recorded once. The chain couples TRBV15 to TRBJ2-5; TRBD1 is a possible D gene (5 bases). CDR3 length: 12 residues. V shed 9 bases and J shed 4 bases, with 12 bases lying between them. Per germline, CDR1 LNHNV and CDR2 YYDKDF (reference sequence). Written as DNA, the CDR3 is TGTGCCACGTCAGGGTTCGGAGAGACCCAGTACTTC. Translating it yields CATSGFGETQYF.

This clone came up once. The V gene is TRBV13, the J gene TRBJ1-4; D is uncertain. CDR1 is PRHDT, CDR2 FYEKMQ, per germline (reference sequence). The ends were cut back, 8 bases at V and 3 bases at J, with 10 bases in the middle. The CDR3 consists of 13 residues. The CDR3 region has the DNA TGTGCCAGCGGGAGGGCACCTAATGAAAAACTGTTTTTT. Its translation is CASGRAPNEKLFF.

The chain links TRBV18 to TRBJ1-2; D unresolved. The germline CDR1 and CDR2 sequences are KGHSH and LQKENI. This CDR3 has 15 residues. Trimming took off 3 bases at V and 3 bases at J, with 14 bases between the two ends. The CDR3 sequence: CASSPVPSSDYGYTF. DNA of the CDR3: TGTGCCAGCTCACCGGTGCCGAGCTCGGACTATGGCTACACCTTC.

The chain carries TRBV6-2 or TRBV6-3 and TRBJ1-4; the D gene is possibly TRBD1 (5 bases). This CDR3 has 14 amino acids. Looked up from germline, CDR1 is MNHEY and CDR2 is SVGEGT. Trimming removed 6 bases at V and 5 bases at J, with 13 bases between. This CDR3 reads CASSDAGGNEKLFF. The CDR3, as DNA: TGTGCCAGCAGCGACGCTGGGGGGAATGAAAAACTGTTTTTT.

The chain uses TRBV6-5 and TRBJ1-5, with a weak D call TRBD1 (5 bases). V gave up 6 bases and J gave up 5 bases, with 14 bases separating them. Germline assignment: CDR1 MNHEY and CDR2 SVGAGI. The CDR3 is 14 residues long. The CDR3 DNA is TGTGCCAGCAGCCGGGAGGGGACTGATCAGCCCCAGCATTTT. This sequence encodes CASSREGTDQPQHF.

V is TRBV10-3 and J is TRBJ2-1; the match to TRBD1 covers 8 bases. The CDR3 runs 12 residues. In germline, CDR1 is ENHRY, CDR2 SYGVKD. V trimming: 9 bases; J trimming: 6 bases; junction bases outside the gene matches: 4. The CDR3 region is CAIGQGGNEQFF. In DNA form, the CDR3 reads TGTGCCATAGGACAGGGTGGCAATGAGCAGTTCTTC.

The CDR3 nucleotides read TGTGCCAGCAGCCCCAACGTGGAGGGGTTTTACGAGCAGTACTTC. It is translated as CASSPNVEGFYEQYF. V usage is TRBV7-6 and J usage is TRBJ2-7; tentative D call: TRBD2 (6 bases). The length of the CDR3 is 15 residues. The germline gives CDR1 SGHVS, CDR2 FNYEAQ. V lost 5 bases to trimming and J lost 4 bases, with 18 bases between them. Full variable domain (rest looked up from reference TRBV7-6 and TRBJ2-7): GAGVSQSPRYKVTKRGQDVALRCDPISGHVSLYWYRQALGQGPEFLTYFNYEAQQDKSGLPNDRFSAERPEGSISTLTIQRTEQRDSAMYRCASSPNVEGFYEQYFGPGTRLTVT.

V is TRBV24-1 and J is TRBJ2-5; TRBD2 might be the D (5 bases). Looked up from germline, CDR1 is KGHDR and CDR2 is SFDVKD. CDR3 size: 15 residues. With 8 bases removed from V and 5 bases from J, the gap between germline ends came to 20 bases. The CDR3 DNA reads as TGTGCCACCAAAGGCGGGCTAACGTCCGGCGAGACCCAGTACTTC. This codes for CATKGGLTSGETQYF.

The chain links TRBV15 to TRBJ1-4; TRBD1 might be the D (6 bases). The CDR3 spans 15 residues. CDR1 is LNHNV and CDR2 is YYDKDF in the germline V gene (reference sequence). Trimming took 5 bases from V and 7 from J, leaving 17 bases between them. Written as DNA, the CDR3 is TGTGCCACCAGCCCCACAGGGCCCTGGGGTGAAAAACTGTTTTTT. Protein product: CATSPTGPWGEKLFF. The entire variable domain, with the rest obtained from reference TRBV15 and TRBJ1-4, is as follows: DAMVIQNPRYQVTQFGKPVTLSCSQTLNHNVMYWYQQKSSQAPKLLFHYYDKDFNNEADTPDNFQSRRPNTSFCFLDIRSPGLGDTAMYLCATSPTGPWGEKLFFGSGTQLSVL.

V usage is TRBV21-1 and J usage is TRBJ1-5. TRBV21-1 is annotated as a pseudogene. This CDR3 comprises 18 residues. CDR3: CASSKERLRRYSNQPQHF. As DNA, the CDR3 is TGTGCCAGCAGCAAAGAGAGGCTGCGCCGATATAGCAATCAGCCCCAGCATTTT.

The gene calls are TRBV5-6 and TRBJ2-5; a weak D match, TRBD2 (5 bases). V shed 1 base and J shed 5 bases, with 9 bases lying between them. Germline V gene lookup returns CDR1 SGHDT and CDR2 YYEEEE. The CDR3 is made up of 13 amino acids. The CDR3 sequence is CASSLLARETQYF. The CDR3 coding sequence is TGTGCCAGCAGCTTGCTAGCCCGGGAGACCCAGTACTTC.

This clone occurred once. The gene calls are TRBV28 and TRBJ1-2; perhaps TRBD1 as D (5 bases). The CDR3 length is 13 residues. Germline assignment: CDR1 MDHEN and CDR2 SYDVKM. Trimming pared 5 bases from V and 12 bases from J, leaving 19 bases between. CDR3 protein: CASSPGGRGRNTF. CDR3 DNA sequence: TGTGCCAGCAGTCCTGGAGGGCGGGGCAGAAACACCTTC.

The chain carries TRBV19 and TRBJ1-1; a possible D gene is TRBD1 (5 bases). CDR1 is LNHDA and CDR2 is SQIVND in the germline V gene (reference sequence). The CDR3 has 13 amino acids. The V end lost 5 bases, the J end lost 1 base, and 8 bases lay between the germline ends. Written as DNA, the CDR3 is TGTGCCAGTAGTCAGGGCACGAACACTGAAGCTTTCTTT. This encodes CASSQGTNTEAFF.

This chain links TRBV30 with TRBJ1-1; D may be TRBD1 (5 bases). Germline values: CDR1 GTSNPN, CDR2 SVGIG (reference sequence). The ends were cut back, 0 bases at V and 8 bases at J, with 13 bases in the middle. This CDR3 is built from 13 residues. The CDR3 reads CAWSVWTRGEAFF. CDR3 sequence (DNA): TGTGCCTGGAGTGTATGGACAAGGGGAGAAGCTTTCTTT.

The V and J genes are TRBV4-3 and TRBJ2-3; tentatively, D is TRBD1 or TRBD2 (5 bases each). The V gene's germline CDR1 is LGHNA and CDR2 YSLEER. There are 18 residues in the CDR3. With 1 base removed from V and 1 base from J, the gap between germline ends came to 18 bases. Here the CDR3 reads CASSQAVLGVQGTDTQYF. Written as DNA, the CDR3 is TGCGCCAGCAGCCAAGCAGTATTGGGGGTGCAGGGCACAGATACGCAGTATTTT.

V is TRBV12-3 or TRBV12-4 and J is TRBJ2-5, with D unresolved. V dropped 6 bases and J dropped 5 bases, with 13 bases sitting between them. The CDR3 has 13 amino acids. CDR3 in DNA: TGTGCCAGCAGGGCCGTTAAGCCGGAGACCCAGTACTTC. Translated, it gives CASRAVKPETQYF.

In DNA form, the CDR3 reads TGTGCCAGCAGCTTAGCCCTCGGGGAGCCCCAGCATTTT. Protein sequence: CASSLALGEPQHF. The gene calls are TRBV7-9 and TRBJ1-5; D gene uncertain. From germline, CDR1 is SEHNR and CDR2 FQNEAQ (reference sequence). The CDR3 is 13 amino acids. The V and J ends lost 0 bases and 8 bases respectively, with 8 bases between them.

This chain connects TRBV3-1 (or the pseudogene TRBV3-2) to TRBJ2-1; 7 nucleotides align to TRBD2. V dropped 1 base and J dropped 2; count of bases not matched to a gene: 8. Germline V lookup: CDR1 LGHDT, CDR2 YNNKEL (reference sequence). This CDR3 region has 17 residues. In DNA form, the CDR3 reads TGTGCCAGCAGCCAAGCGGGGGGAAGGCGGGCCTACAATGAGCAGTTCTTC. Its translation: CASSQAGGRRAYNEQFF.

In the case of this clone: The sample has other DNA sequences that encode this CDR3 too. The rearrangement uses TRBV19 and TRBJ1-5; 8 positions agree with TRBD1. J was trimmed by 4 bases and V by 5 bases; bases with no gene match: 4. The CDR3 is 14 amino acids. Germline values: CDR1 LNHDA, CDR2 SQIVND (reference sequence). In DNA, the CDR3 is TGTGCCAGTAGTGGGACAGGAGGAAATCAGCCCCAGCATTTT. It encodes CASSGTGGNQPQHF.

This rearrangement joins TRBV6-5 to TRBJ1-5; TRBD1 matches at 10 bases. The CDR3 extends over 14 amino acids. Trimming cost V 10 bases and J 2 bases; bases outside gene matches: 5. CDR1 and CDR2 from the germline V gene are MNHEY and SVGAGI. The CDR3 nucleotides are TGTGCCACGAGGACAGGGGGTGGCAATCAGCCCCAGCATTTT. Amino acids: CATRTGGGNQPQHF.

The rearrangement uses TRBV5-4 and TRBJ2-5; 10 positions match TRBD2. Germline V CDR1 and CDR2: SGHNT, YYREEE (reference sequence). The ends lost 7 bases at V and 5 bases at J; junction bases unmatched: 14. This CDR3 spans 16 amino acids. DNA of the CDR3: TGTGCCAGCTTAACCCGAGCGGGGGGGCGTCGGGAGACCCAGTACTTC. It specifies CASLTRAGGRRETQYF.

The chain recombines TRBV19 with TRBJ2-7, with D hard to call. The CDR3 has 14 amino acids. Germline lookup yields CDR1 LNHDA and CDR2 SQIVND (reference sequence). V was trimmed by 6 bases and J by 2 bases, leaving 14 bases between them. The CDR3 loop is CASSSVTDAYEQYF. The CDR3 DNA follows: TGTGCCAGTAGCTCCGTTACCGATGCCTACGAGCAGTACTTC.

The sample holds a few counts of this clone. The V call is TRBV6-6, the J call TRBJ1-3; D not resolved. The CDR3 is 15 amino acids. Trimming stripped 5 bases from V and 1 base from J, with 12 bases between. Germline CDR1 reads MNHNY; CDR2 reads SVGAGI (reference sequence). CDR3 loop: CASSLGHSSGNTIYF. The DNA for the CDR3 is TGTGCCAGCAGTCTAGGCCACAGTTCTGGAAACACCATATATTTT.

The gene calls are TRBV7-2 and TRBJ1-2; 7 nucleotides line up with TRBD1. The CDR3 consists of 14 residues. CDR1 is SGHTA and CDR2 is FQGNSA in the germline V gene. The J segment lost 4 bases and the V segment lost 5 bases, leaving 7 bases of the junction unmatched. CDR3 nucleotide sequence: TGTGCCAGCAGCCCCCGGGACAGAGTCTATGGCTACACCTTC. Translation gives CASSPRDRVYGYTF. Together with reference TRBV7-2 and TRBJ1-2, the CDR3 gives the full variable domain: GAGVSQSPSNKVTEKGKDVELRCDPISGHTALYWYRQSLGQGLEFLIYFQGNSAPDKSGLPSDRFSAERTGGSVSTLTIQRTQQEDSAVYLCASSPRDRVYGYTFGSGTRLTVV.

CDR3 sequence reads: CASSQDPVTSASNTGELFF. DNA of the CDR3: TGTGCCAGCAGCCAAGATCCCGTAACTAGCGCTTCGAACACCGGGGAGCTGTTTTTT. The J gene is TRBJ2-2, the V gene TRBV4-2; 7 positions agree with TRBD2. Trimming removed 0 bases from V and 0 bases from J; junction bases left unmatched: 10. CDR3 length: 19 amino acids. Germline CDR1 and CDR2: LGHNA and YNFKEQ.

V is TRBV7-9 and J is TRBJ1-2, with 7 bases fitting TRBD1. The J segment lost 3 bases and the V segment lost 5 bases, leaving 9 bases of the junction unmatched. Germline CDR1 reads SEHNR; CDR2 reads FQNEAQ (reference sequence). This CDR3 spans 15 amino acids. The CDR3 DNA sequence: TGTGCCAGCAGCCTCCGAGGCGGGACAGACTATGGCTACACCTTC. Translation: CASSLRGGTDYGYTF.